These 3 T cell receptor beta chains were all obtained from the same sample, sequenced in a study of T-cell memory formation after mild COVID-19 listed by TCRdb under 2021. Libraries came from 5' RACE. The run used an Illumina NovaSeq 6000. TCRdb itself trimmed the public reads at Q25 with fastp, ran MiXCR and retained productive beta chains. Identical CDR3 protein sequences are pooled into one entry, listed with their most common genes and DNA. Within this sample are about 340,000 distinct CDR3 sequences, with around a sixth of them counted one time only. Around 24% of the sample rests with the top ten. The sequencing sample was made of PBMCs or a T cell subset sorted from them (not recorded which). The source is a man younger than 35 who had mild COVID-19 (a few samples of this study predate the infection). The sample titles of this study are shuffled in the database, so cell type and time point are left out; the donor was told from shared clones.

V is TRBV6-1 and J is TRBJ1-5, with D hard to call. The CDR3 covers 13 residues. The germline CDR1 and CDR2 sequences are MNHNS and SASEGT. V was cut by 0 bases and J by 9 bases, with 9 bases left in between. CDR3: CASSEAGLLPQHF. For the CDR3, the DNA is TGTGCCAGCAGTGAAGCCGGGCTTTTGCCCCAGCATTTT.

The chain combines TRBV4-1 with TRBJ2-5; 7 positions match TRBD1. J lost 5 bases, V lost 1 base, and 7 bases had no gene match. The CDR3 consists of 15 residues. Germline V gene data show CDR1 as MGHRA and CDR2 as YSYEKL. CDR3: CASSQVDRVSETQYF. Here the CDR3 DNA reads TGCGCCAGCAGCCAAGTCGACAGGGTTAGCGAGACCCAGTACTTC.

The rearrangement joins TRBV6-5 to TRBJ2-1, with 8 bases matching TRBD2. The germline V gene has CDR1 MNHEY and CDR2 SVGAGI. This CDR3 spans 16 amino acids. The junction had 9 bases not matched to a gene; V was cut back by 0 bases and J by 8 bases. CDR3: CASSYSRSGGWDEQFF. The CDR3 DNA sequence: TGTGCCAGCAGTTACTCGAGGAGCGGGGGCTGGGATGAGCAGTTCTTC.